Below are 5 T cell receptor beta chains sequenced from a single sample in a study of graft-versus-host responses after intestinal transplantation. Profiling relied on immunoSEQ multiplex PCR, and the TCRdb table lists in-frame clones only, not all of them. This table has roughly 14,000 clones, 30% appearing once. Each mixed lymphocyte reaction held roughly 200,000 CFSE-labeled responders and roughly 200,000 irradiated violet-dye-labeled stimulators. This material consisted of alloreactive CD8+ T cells from a mixed lymphocyte reaction culture, taken before intestinal transplant. Subset noted: CFSE-low proliferating T cells sorted from roughly 6-day pre-transplant mixed lymphocyte reaction (GvH or HvG direction). These receptors were obtained from a human patient who received an intestinal transplant.

The genes are TRBV19 and TRBJ2-1; 14 bases are shared with TRBD2. V was pared by 7 bases and J by 10 bases, with 9 bases of the junction left unmatched. The CDR3 runs 15 residues. Germline-derived CDR1 and CDR2 are LNHDA and SQIVND (reference sequence). CDR3 region: CASTLTSGGASEQFF. In DNA form, the CDR3 reads TGTGCCAGTACTCTGACTAGCGGGGGGGCCTCGGAGCAGTTCTTC.

The chain joins TRBV5-1 to TRBJ1-4, with no clear D. V lost 2 bases to trimming and J lost 5 bases, with 10 bases between them. CDR1 and CDR2 (germline): SGHRS, YFSETQ. The CDR3 sequence is 14 residues long. In DNA, the CDR3 is TGCGCCAGCAGCTTAGAATGGCAGAATGAAAAACTGTTTTTT. Translating it yields CASSLEWQNEKLFF.

The chain uses TRBV18 and TRBJ2-1; D is unresolved. V was trimmed by 3 bases and J by 3 bases, leaving 15 bases between them. The CDR3 covers 16 residues. Germline loops: CDR1 KGHSH, CDR2 LQKENI. Written as DNA, the CDR3 is TGTGCCAGCTCACCTTATATACTCAACCTCTACAATGAGCAGTTCTTC. Its protein product is CASSPYILNLYNEQFF.

This rearrangement joins TRBV7-8 to TRBJ2-1; 10 bases align to TRBD2. Unmatched junction bases numbered 3, after V lost 5 bases and J lost 2 bases. Germline V gene lookup returns CDR1 SGHVS and CDR2 FQNEAQ. CDR3 size: 15 residues. CDR3 loop: CASSPGTSAYNEQFF. CDR3 DNA: TGTGCCAGCAGCCCAGGGACTAGCGCCTACAATGAGCAGTTCTTC. Full variable domain (outside the CDR3, taken from reference TRBV7-8 and TRBJ2-1): GAGVSQSPRYKVAKRGQDVALRCDPISGHVSLFWYQQALGQGPEFLTYFQNEAQLDKSGLPSDRFFAERPEGSVSTLKIQRTQQEDSAVYLCASSPGTSAYNEQFFGPGTRLTVL.

V and J are TRBV4-1 and TRBJ1-1; TRBD1 matches at 10 bases. This CDR3 contains 14 residues. V lost 3 bases, J lost 11 bases, and 9 bases stayed unmatched. The germline V gene has CDR1 MGHRA and CDR2 YSYEKL. The CDR3 is CASSHTLGTGVAFF. The CDR3 DNA sequence: TGCGCCAGCAGCCACACCCTTGGGACAGGGGTGGCTTTCTTT.